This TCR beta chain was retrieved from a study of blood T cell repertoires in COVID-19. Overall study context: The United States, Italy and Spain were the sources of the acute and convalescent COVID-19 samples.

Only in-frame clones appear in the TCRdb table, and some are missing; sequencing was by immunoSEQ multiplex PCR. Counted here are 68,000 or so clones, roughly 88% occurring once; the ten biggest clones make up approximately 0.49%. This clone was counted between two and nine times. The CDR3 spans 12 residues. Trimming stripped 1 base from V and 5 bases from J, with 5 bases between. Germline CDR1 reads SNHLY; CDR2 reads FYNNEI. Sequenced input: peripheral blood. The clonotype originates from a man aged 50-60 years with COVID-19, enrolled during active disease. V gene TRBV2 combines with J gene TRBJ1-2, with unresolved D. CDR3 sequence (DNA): TGTGCCAGCAGTGAAGGAGTTTATGGCTACACCTTC. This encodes CASSEGVYGYTF.